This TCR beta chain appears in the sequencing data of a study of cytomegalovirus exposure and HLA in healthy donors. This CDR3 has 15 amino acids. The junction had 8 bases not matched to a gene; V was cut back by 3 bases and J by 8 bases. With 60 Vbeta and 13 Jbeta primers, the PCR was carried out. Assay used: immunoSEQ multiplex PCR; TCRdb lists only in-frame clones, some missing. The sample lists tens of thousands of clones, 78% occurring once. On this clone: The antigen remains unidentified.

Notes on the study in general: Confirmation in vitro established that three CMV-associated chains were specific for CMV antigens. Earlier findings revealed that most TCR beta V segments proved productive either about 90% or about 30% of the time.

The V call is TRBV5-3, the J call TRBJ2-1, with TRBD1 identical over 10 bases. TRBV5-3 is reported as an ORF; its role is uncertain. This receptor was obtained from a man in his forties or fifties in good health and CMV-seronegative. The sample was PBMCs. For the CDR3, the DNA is TGTGCCAGAAGCTGTCCTGGGGACAGGGGTGATGAGCAGTTCTTC. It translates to CARSCPGDRGDEQFF.